This T cell receptor beta chain is from a study of cytomegalovirus exposure and HLA in healthy donors (dated by TCRdb to 2015 to 2018). About the investigation overall: In an earlier analysis of roughly 590 of the donors, 250 to 300 Gb of sequence data and about 110 million unique TCR beta sequences from 150 million to 200 million T cells were reported. Donor age, sex, ethnicity and CMV serostatus were collected together with the repertoire data. To predict cytomegalovirus infection status, the study brought together high-throughput TCR immunosequencing, statistical association of individual TCRs with disease status, and machine learning. Four or five DR-DQ haplotypes were handled as single units for association and clustering because linkage in the cohort was strong. All discovery cohort repertoires had been generated on a single sequencing platform. Of the 350 to 450 genotyped donors, about 84% fell in the genetic ancestry cluster associated with self-reported Caucasian donors. HLA typing included class I and class II loci at four-digit resolution. The number of typed donors differed by locus: about 620-640 for A, B, C, DRB1 and DQB1; approximately 540 for DQA1; approximately 600 for DPA1; and around 450 for DPB1. A later analysis re-analyzed previously published TCR beta repertoires from 666 donors and added high-resolution HLA genotyping to study TCR occurrence patterns. Roughly 300 gigabases of sequencing data and about 92 million unique TCR sequences made up an early release that covered over 550 HLA-typed donors. The later analysis used no new phenotypic data to find candidate immune exposures, relying instead on TCR beta sequences and their occurrence across donors. A later genetic analysis used genome-wide SNP genotypes for about 65% of the 666 donors, treating that subset as a discovery cohort. The study aimed to test whether cataloging public T cell receptors could reveal signatures of past pathogen exposure. An earlier analysis of 500 to 750 of the donors applied high-throughput TCR beta sequencing to assess whether each TCR beta V gene segment acted as functional or pseudogenic. Across some 400 genotyped donors of the cohort, an average of approximately 220,000 unique TCR beta nucleotide sequences per donor were sequenced, and roughly a sixth of those sequences were non-productive. The study used immunosequencing to profile the T cell repertoires of approximately 690 subjects and linked those repertoires to cytomegalovirus serostatus. Besides the first cohort of 500 to 700 subjects, a separate validation cohort made up of over 95 different subjects was used. General findings and caveats noted by the study authors: According to a later genetic analysis, donors in an Asian-associated ancestry cluster had fewer N-insertions in productive TCRs than the approximately 710-donor mean. A few of the identified cytomegalovirus-associated TCR beta chains were confirmed in vitro to be specific for cytomegalovirus antigens. Immune exposure information for the cohort was limited to CMV serostatus. According to the authors, the approach could potentially be generalized to other disease states and immunological phenotypes. The classifier was reported to diagnose cytomegalovirus status with high specificity and sensitivity in both the original and validation cohorts. The cohort was sequenced for TCR beta chains only, and without alpha or paired-chain data the features that could be detected were limited. A later analysis associated some 17,000 TCR beta sequences with specific HLA alleles at a false discovery rate of 0.05. An association between a missense DCLRE1C variant and V-gene and J-gene trimming of TCR beta chains was found in a later genetic analysis and replicated in an independent cohort. The presence/absence analyses assumed that sequencing depth was roughly uniform across donors, and that assumption may not be true. Because counts were too low, seventeen rarely observed V segments, including chromosome 9 orphons, were excluded from the earlier analysis of some 540 of the donors. A later analysis found that TCR association rates varied across HLA loci, with DRB1 alleles showing the most associated TCRs and HLA-C alleles the fewest. In a later analysis, HLA-associated TCR beta chains were found to be more clonally expanded and to have lower generation probabilities than equally common non-associated chains. In the study, 150 to 200 TCR beta chains were listed as associated with cytomegalovirus. Strong co-occurrence of HLA alleles, especially DR and DQ, made assigning TCR associations to individual alleles difficult. Most TCR sequences were observed very rarely across donors, whereas some public TCRs were present in many individuals. Some IMGT-functional V segments, including TRBV6-2 and TRBV6-3, could not be distinguished by the 87-base-pair reads and were therefore excluded. A group of highly shared sequence variants was considered likely to be a technical artifact of the sequencing pipeline. An earlier analysis of approximately 530 of the donors showed that most TCR beta V segments appeared in productive rearrangements either about 87% or about 30% of the time, which broadly matched IMGT annotations. A further reported finding was that TCR beta sequences accurately predicted the HLA-A and HLA-B alleles for most subjects in the first cohort. Because HLA typing was missing for some donors at each locus, association tests included only the typed subset. Correlated functional status among segregating V segments might be attributable to linkage disequilibrium, but an unknown experimental factor could not be ruled out. Most CMV-associated TCR beta chains appeared to be HLA-restricted in a later analysis, and the HLA associations seemed to be driven largely by CMV exposure. Several of the top co-occurrence clusters appeared to be linked to parvovirus B19, influenza, CMV and Epstein-Barr virus, according to a later analysis.

The cohort comprised some 700 healthy bone marrow donors. All cohort members were sampled while nominally healthy, although unrecorded immune exposures were likely present. Of the 600 or so cohort members, more than 250 had a positive CMV serostatus and roughly 370 had a negative one, while no CMV serostatus was recorded for the donor. A peripheral blood sample was collected from each donor, and TCR beta sequencing was performed on peripheral blood mononuclear cells. The Qiagen DNeasy Blood Extraction Kit was used to extract genomic DNA from the blood cell samples. V loses 3 bases, J loses 3 bases, and the germline ends lie 8 bases apart. CDR1 and CDR2, looked up from the germline V gene, are MRHNA and SNTAGT. From cysteine to phenylalanine, the CDR3 is 14 amino acids long. Just CDR3 DNA is preserved here, 42 bases in frame from base 1. On this clone: There is no known antigen for this receptor. No base quality values were provided; no much bigger clone lies one nucleotide off.

Library preparation used the immunoSEQ multiplex PCR assay. For the multiplex PCR, a mixture combining 60 forward primers for TCR Vbeta segments and 13 reverse primers for TCR Jbeta segments was used. A multiplex PCR assay on genomic DNA amplified the CDR3 region of rearranged TCR beta genes. On the Illumina HiSeq System, the amplified TCR beta libraries were sequenced as 87-base-pair reads. The paper's data handling went like this. A later analysis counted about 76 million unique TCR beta chains across the approximately 700 repertoires, and around 9.9 million of these chains were shared by at least two donors. Raw reads were error-corrected and collapsed into unique sequences with a nearest-neighbor algorithm that merged closely related sequences to remove PCR and sequencing errors. Alignment of CDR3 sequences to IMGT reference sequences was used to assign V, D and J gene segments. For a sequence to be retained, at least a six-nucleotide match to both a V gene segment and a J gene segment was required. Rearrangements were classified as productive when the CDR3 lacked stop codons and remained in frame with V and J, and all other rearrangements were classified as non-productive. Following IMGT convention, CDR3 was defined as the stretch from the second conserved V-encoded cysteine up to the conserved J-encoded phenylalanine. In an earlier analysis of roughly 610 of the donors, sequences lacking an unambiguous match to a single V gene segment were excluded. In an earlier analysis of approximately 550 of the donors, V segments were called functional above 56.7% productive rearrangements and were called segregating when the between-donor standard deviation exceeded 5%. A statistical classification framework was built for diagnosing cytomegalovirus status from the catalog of TCR beta chain sequences. In a later analysis, V and J genes were assigned by comparing TCR nucleotide sequences against IMGT/GENE-DB human TR gene sequences. The TCRdist pipeline was used in a later analysis to assign CDR3 sequences and most-parsimonious VDJ recombination scenarios. A later analysis defined each TCR beta chain by its CDR3 amino acid sequence plus V-gene family, and excluded reads lacking a unique V-gene family. As a way to deal with suspected cross-contamination and a sequencing artifact, a later analysis dropped 500 to 700 nucleotide sequences that were highly shared and had low generation probability. In a later analysis, a clonal expansion index was calculated for each public chain from normalized within-repertoire ranks of inferred template counts. Generation probabilities in a later analysis came from a VDJ recombination model fitted to out-of-frame rearrangements, and those results were checked against IGoR. A later analysis scored TCR-TCR, TCR-HLA and TCR-CMV co-occurrence with hypergeometric tests, applying a repertoire-size bias correction to TCR pairs. In a later analysis, false discovery rates were estimated by permuting HLA or CMV assignments 20 times. In a later analysis, co-occurring TCRs were grouped using DBSCAN, and TCRdist sequence similarity was added for clustering within HLA-allele-positive subsets. Repertoires with fewer than 30,000 or more than 120,000 public chains, plus five repertoires with anomalous nucleotide sharing, were excluded from co-occurrence clustering. Not all clones reach the TCRdb copy of this immuneACCESS table, which keeps in-frame sequences only. Checked studies attribute under half of the gap to unresolved V genes and leave the rest unexplained. Clonal size and the V and J genes are those of that table, whereas D and trimming came from the DNA. The sample profile shows around 160,000 clones; over 75% of them were found once. The ten largest clonotypes hold 1.9% of the sample.

Sequencing input: PBMCs. The receptor was derived from a human donor in good health. Rearrangement joined TRBV6-4 to TRBJ2-2, with TRBD1 tentatively as D gene (6 bases match). The CDR3 amino acid sequence is: CASSEKGDTGELFF. The sequence in DNA is TGTGCCAGCAGTGAAAAGGGGGACACCGGGGAGCTGTTTTTT.